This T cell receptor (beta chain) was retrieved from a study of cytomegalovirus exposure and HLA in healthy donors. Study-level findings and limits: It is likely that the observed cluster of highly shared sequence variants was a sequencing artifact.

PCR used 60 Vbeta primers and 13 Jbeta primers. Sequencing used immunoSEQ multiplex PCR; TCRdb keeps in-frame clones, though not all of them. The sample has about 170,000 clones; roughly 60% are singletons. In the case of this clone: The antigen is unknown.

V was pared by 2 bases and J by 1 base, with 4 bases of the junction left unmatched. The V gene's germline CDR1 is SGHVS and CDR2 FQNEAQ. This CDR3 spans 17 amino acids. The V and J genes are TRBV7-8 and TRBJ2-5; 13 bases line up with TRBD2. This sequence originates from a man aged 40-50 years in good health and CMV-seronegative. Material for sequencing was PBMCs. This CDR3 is CASSLRLAGGGQETQYF. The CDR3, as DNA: TGTGCCAGCAGCTTAAGACTAGCGGGAGGTGGCCAAGAGACCCAGTACTTC.